These 11 T cell receptor beta chains came from one sample sequenced in a study of beta chain features in type 1 diabetes. Study outcomes and limitations: Significant though moderate, a shortening of TCRB CDR3s appeared in all four CD4+ subsets of Type 1 diabetes patients.

Expressed TCRB transcripts were sequenced because the entire RNA isolate underwent reverse transcription. Clones were sequenced by immunoSEQ multiplex PCR, and TCRdb holds only the in-frame ones, with some missing. This sample carries around 360,000 clones, roughly 12% of them seen once, and the ten largest clones take about 0.01%. Their antigens are not known. Sequencing was done on a sample of naive CD4+ T cells from blood. These receptors all stem from a woman younger than 30 with type 1 diabetes.

This clone was seen more than once but under ten times. This rearrangement joins TRBV2 to TRBJ2-7, with D perhaps matching TRBD1 (5 bases). Germline CDR1 SNHLY, CDR2 FYNNEI. This CDR3 has 12 residues. Trimming pared 11 bases from V and 7 bases from J, leaving 18 bases between. The CDR3 protein is CAGKGSPGEQYF. In DNA, the CDR3 is TGTGCCGGAAAGGGGTCCCCCGGGGAGCAGTACTTC.

This clone was detected only a few times. The DNA for the CDR3 is TGTGCCAGCAGCCCAGGACTAGCGGGAGGCGCCAGCTACGAGCAGTACTTC. This translates into CASSPGLAGGASYEQYF. This rearrangement joins TRBV7-2 to TRBJ2-7, with TRBD2 matching over 14 bases. Per germline, CDR1 SGHTA and CDR2 FQGNSA. The CDR3 contains 17 residues. V shed 5 bases, J shed 3 bases, and the junction held 9 bases outside the gene matches.

This clone was picked up a small number of times. The chain recombines TRBV4-1 with TRBJ2-5, with D maybe TRBD2 (6 bases). V shed 4 bases and J shed 6 bases, with 24 bases lying between them. The CDR3 extends over 17 amino acids. Per the germline V gene, CDR1 is MGHRA and CDR2 is YSYEKL. The CDR3, as DNA: TGCGCCAGCAGCCCGATTAAATCGGGACTTGCACTGAAGACCCAGTACTTC. This translates into CASSPIKSGLALKTQYF.

This clone was seen a handful of times. The V and J genes are TRBV6-6 and TRBJ2-1; TRBD2 aligns across 9 bases. The CDR3 covers 16 residues. Germline-derived CDR1 and CDR2 are MNHNY and SVGAGI (reference sequence). Trimming cost V 2 bases and J 9 bases; bases outside gene matches: 11. CDR3 loop: CASSYRGAGGRGEQFF. CDR3 bases: TGTGCCAGCAGTTACCGGGGAGCGGGAGGTAGGGGTGAGCAGTTCTTC.

There are a few counts of this clone. Different DNA sequences within this sample yield the same CDR3. The chain uses TRBV7-2 and TRBJ2-2; no reliable D call. CDR3 size: 13 residues. V was trimmed by 1 base and J by 4 bases, leaving 4 bases between them. Germline V lookup: CDR1 SGHTA, CDR2 FQGNSA. CDR3 residues: CASSLVRTGELFF. CDR3 nucleotides: TGTGCCAGCAGCTTAGTTCGCACCGGGGAGCTGTTTTTT. Full variable domain (remainder filled in from reference TRBV7-2 and TRBJ2-2): GAGVSQSPSNKVTEKGKDVELRCDPISGHTALYWYRQSLGQGLEFLIYFQGNSAPDKSGLPSDRFSAERTGGSVSTLTIQRTQQEDSAVYLCASSLVRTGELFFGEGSRLTVL.

The rearrangement links TRBV6-5 to TRBJ1-4; TRBD1 matches 8 bases. Trimming removed 5 bases from V and 4 bases from J; junction bases left unmatched: 6. This CDR3 has 15 amino acids. Germline-derived CDR1 and CDR2 are MNHEY and SVGAGI. Here the CDR3 reads CASSLQGADNEKLFF. The CDR3 nucleotides read TGTGCCAGCAGTCTTCAGGGGGCTGATAATGAAAAACTGTTTTTT.

In this sample, this clone turned up a few times. The chain recombines TRBV6-4 with TRBJ2-1; TRBD2 aligns across 12 bases. The CDR3 runs to 17 residues. V dropped 0 bases and J dropped 10; count of bases not matched to a gene: 10. Germline V gene data show CDR1 as MRHNA and CDR2 as SNTAGT. The CDR3 DNA is TGTGCCAGCAGTGACTCTTGGCTAGCGGGAGGGCCAAGGGAGCAGTTCTTC. It is translated as CASSDSWLAGGPREQFF.

The chain recombines TRBV27 with TRBJ2-5; TRBD2 aligns across 9 bases. The CDR3 is 15 residues long. The germline gives CDR1 MNHEY, CDR2 SMNVEV (reference sequence). V gave up 7 bases and J gave up 4 bases; unmatched junction bases: 10. In DNA, the CDR3 is TGTGCCAGCAATTCAGGGACTAGCAATCGAGAGACCCAGTACTTC. Residues: CASNSGTSNRETQYF.

The J gene is TRBJ1-1, the V gene TRBV18, with D perhaps TRBD1 (5 bases). The CDR3 totals 15 residues. Per germline, CDR1 KGHSH and CDR2 LQKENI. V was shortened by 2 bases and J by 0 bases, with 10 bases between the two germline ends. The CDR3 is CASSPTGGVNTEAFF. CDR3 DNA: TGTGCCAGCTCACCAACTGGAGGGGTGAACACTGAAGCTTTCTTT.

V usage is TRBV30 and J usage is TRBJ2-2; D is perhaps TRBD1 (5 bases). Germline CDR1 is GTSNPN and CDR2 is SVGIG (reference sequence). Deletions cut 3 bases from V and 1 base from J, with 9 bases between. CDR3 length equals 14 residues. The CDR3 DNA sequence: TGTGCCTGGAGAAGGCAGGGGAACACCGGGGAGCTGTTTTTT. Encoded protein: CAWRRQGNTGELFF.

The sample holds a few counts of this clone. The V and J genes are TRBV4-2 and TRBJ2-5; weak D call: TRBD1 (6 bases). The CDR3 is made up of 14 amino acids. The V gene lost 4 bases and the J gene lost 1 base, with 10 bases spanning the gap. The V gene's germline CDR1 is LGHNA and CDR2 YNFKEQ. For the CDR3, the DNA is TGTGCCAGCAGCCGAGACAGGTTCCAAGAGACCCAGTACTTC. Amino acids: CASSRDRFQETQYF.